One sample yielded the 8 T cell receptor beta chains listed below, sequenced in a study of metastatic and nonmetastatic thyroid tumors. No patient had received any treatment before thyroid surgery. MiXCR was used by TCRdb to re-call the PCR reads. The table lists just over 20,000 clones, less than 20% of them singletons. The sequencing sample was made of blood. The source is a female donor with papillary thyroid cancer or a benign thyroid nodule (not recorded which). Some clones in this sample may be carry-over from other donors' samples.

The chain recombines TRBV10-3 with TRBJ2-7; tentatively, D is TRBD1 (7 bases). Trimming cost V 5 bases and J 5 bases, with 16 bases left between them. CDR3 length: 14 amino acids. CDR1 and CDR2 (germline): ENHRY, SYGVKD. The CDR3 coding sequence is TGTGCCATCAGTCCAGGGGGGCACAGCCACGAGCAGTACTTC. It translates to CAISPGGHSHEQYF.

This clone was detected many times. The CDR3 region is CSAARLAVEQFF. DNA of the CDR3: TGCAGTGCCGCCAGACTAGCGGTTGAGCAGTTCTTC. The chain recombines TRBV20-1 with TRBJ2-1; 9 bases are a match to TRBD2. Germline V lookup: CDR1 DFQATT, CDR2 SNEGSKA (reference sequence). V shed 6 bases and J 9 bases; nucleotides not matched to a gene: 6. There are 12 residues in the CDR3.

This clone was recorded a few times. The genes are TRBV24-1 and TRBJ1-2; possibly TRBD1 for D (5 bases). Between the trimmed V and J ends, which lost 4 bases and 4 bases, there was a span of 9 bases. The CDR3 has 13 amino acids. Germline V CDR1 and CDR2: KGHDR, SFDVKD. The CDR3 spells CATSEWGGYGYTF. The CDR3 bases are TGTGCCACCAGTGAATGGGGCGGCTATGGCTACACCTTC.

By frequency in the sample, this clone is medium-sized. The chain has TRBV28 and TRBJ1-1; 7 bases map to TRBD1. There are 13 residues in the CDR3. Germline-derived CDR1 and CDR2 are MDHEN and SYDVKM. V dropped 3 bases and J dropped 4; count of bases not matched to a gene: 2. The CDR3 region is CASSLRQGTEAFF. CDR3 DNA: TGTGCCAGCAGTTTGCGACAGGGCACTGAAGCTTTCTTT.

In this sample, this clone turned up many times. The V call is TRBV7-3, the J call TRBJ2-5; 7 bases are shared with TRBD1. V dropped 5 bases and J dropped 5; count of bases not matched to a gene: 11. There are 15 residues in the CDR3. Germline-derived CDR1 and CDR2 are SGHTA and FQGTGA. In DNA form, the CDR3 reads TGTGCCAGCAGCCCCTCAAACGAGGGGGCGGAGACCCAGTACTTC. This sequence encodes CASSPSNEGAETQYF. Together with reference TRBV7-3 and TRBJ2-5, the CDR3 gives the full variable domain: GAGVSQTPSNKVTEKGKYVELRCDPISGHTALYWYRQSLGQGPEFLIYFQGTGAADDSGLPNDRFFAVRPEGSVSTLKIQRTERGDSAVYLCASSPSNEGAETQYFGPGTRLLVL.

This clone was seen only a few times. The chain combines TRBV4-1 with TRBJ2-1; 11 nucleotides align to TRBD2. The V gene's germline CDR1 is MGHRA and CDR2 YSYEKL. The CDR3 runs 16 residues. With V trimmed by 8 bases and J by 9 bases, 15 bases remained unmatched. The CDR3, as DNA: TGCGCCAGCGGAGTAGCATTAGCGGGAGGGCCCAGTGAGCAGTTCTTC. This translates into CASGVALAGGPSEQFF.

This clone is judged medium-sized. This chain links TRBV19 with TRBJ1-5; weak D call: TRBD1 (6 bases). Germline V gene sequence: CDR1 LNHDA, CDR2 SQIVND (reference sequence). Trimming removed 2 bases at V and 0 bases at J, with 8 bases between. The CDR3 extends over 15 amino acids. The CDR3 sequence is CASSIQGYSNQPQHF. Written as DNA, the CDR3 is TGTGCCAGTAGTATACAGGGGTATAGCAATCAGCCCCAGCATTTT. The variable domain in full, completed from reference TRBV19 and TRBJ1-5, reads DGGITQSPKYLFRKEGQNVTLSCEQNLNHDAMYWYRQDPGQGLRLIYYSQIVNDFQKGDIAEGYSVSREKKESFPLTVTSAQKNPTAFYLCASSIQGYSNQPQHFGDGTRLSIL.

This clone was counted at least ten times. The rearrangement links TRBV19 to TRBJ2-5, with D maybe TRBD2 (5 bases). Per the germline V gene, CDR1 is LNHDA and CDR2 is SQIVND (reference sequence). Deletions cut 5 bases from V and 5 bases from J, with 18 bases between. There are 15 residues in the CDR3. The CDR3 coding sequence is TGTGCCAGTAGTCCCACTGGGAGACGGGTGGAGACCCAGTACTTC. Protein: CASSPTGRRVETQYF.